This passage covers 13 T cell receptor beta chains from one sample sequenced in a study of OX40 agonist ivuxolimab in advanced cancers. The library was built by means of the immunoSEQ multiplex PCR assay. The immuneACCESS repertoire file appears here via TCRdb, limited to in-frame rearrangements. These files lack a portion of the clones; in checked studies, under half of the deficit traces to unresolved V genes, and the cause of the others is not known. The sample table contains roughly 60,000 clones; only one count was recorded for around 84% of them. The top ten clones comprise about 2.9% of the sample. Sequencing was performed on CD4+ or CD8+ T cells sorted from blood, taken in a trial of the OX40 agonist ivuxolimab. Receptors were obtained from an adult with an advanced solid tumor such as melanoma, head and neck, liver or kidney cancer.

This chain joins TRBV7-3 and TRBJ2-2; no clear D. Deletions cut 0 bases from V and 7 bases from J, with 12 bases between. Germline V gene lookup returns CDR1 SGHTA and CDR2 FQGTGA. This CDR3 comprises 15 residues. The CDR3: CASSLTNKEVGELFF. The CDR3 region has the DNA TGTGCCAGCAGCTTAACGAATAAAGAGGTCGGGGAGCTGTTTTTT.

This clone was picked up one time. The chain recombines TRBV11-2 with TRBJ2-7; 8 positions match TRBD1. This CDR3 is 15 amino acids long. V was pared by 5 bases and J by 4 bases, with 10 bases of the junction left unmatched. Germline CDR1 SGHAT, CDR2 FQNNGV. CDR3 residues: CASSPWTGIVYEQYF. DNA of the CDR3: TGTGCCAGCAGCCCCTGGACAGGGATCGTATACGAGCAGTACTTC.

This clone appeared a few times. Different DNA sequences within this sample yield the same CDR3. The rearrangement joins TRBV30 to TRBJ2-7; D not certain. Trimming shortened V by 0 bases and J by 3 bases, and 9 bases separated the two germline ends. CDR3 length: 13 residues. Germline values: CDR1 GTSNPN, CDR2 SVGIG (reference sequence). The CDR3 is CAWSVLRGYEQYF. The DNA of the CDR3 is TGTGCCTGGAGTGTACTACGCGGCTACGAGCAGTACTTC.

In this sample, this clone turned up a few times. CDR3 protein: CASSPPEGSYGYTF. The CDR3 bases are TGTGCCAGCTCACCACCGGAAGGGTCCTATGGCTACACCTTC. The chain joins TRBV18 to TRBJ1-2; D unclear. Germline CDR1 KGHSH, CDR2 LQKENI. V was pared by 0 bases and J by 4 bases, with 9 bases between. The length of the CDR3 is 14 residues.

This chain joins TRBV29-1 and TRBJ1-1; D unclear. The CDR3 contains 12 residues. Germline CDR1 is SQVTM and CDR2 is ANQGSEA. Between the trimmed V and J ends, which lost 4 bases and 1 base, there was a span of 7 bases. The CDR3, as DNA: TGCAGCGTTGCTCAAACGAACACTGAAGCTTTCTTT. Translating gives CSVAQTNTEAFF.

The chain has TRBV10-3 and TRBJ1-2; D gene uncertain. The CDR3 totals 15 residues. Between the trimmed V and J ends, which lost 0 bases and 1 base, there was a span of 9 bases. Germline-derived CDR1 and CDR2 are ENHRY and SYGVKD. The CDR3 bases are TGTGCCATCAGTGAGTCGACGGGATATAACTATGGCTACACCTTC. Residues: CAISESTGYNYGYTF.

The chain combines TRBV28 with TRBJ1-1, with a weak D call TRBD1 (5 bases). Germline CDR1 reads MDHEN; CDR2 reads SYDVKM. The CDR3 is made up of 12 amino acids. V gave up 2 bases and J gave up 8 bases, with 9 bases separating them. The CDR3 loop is CASSLPDREAFF. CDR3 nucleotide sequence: TGTGCCAGCAGTTTACCCGACAGAGAAGCTTTCTTT. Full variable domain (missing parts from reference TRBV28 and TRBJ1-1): DVKVTQSSRYLVKRTGEKVFLECVQDMDHENMFWYRQDPGLGLRLIYFSYDVKMKEKGDIPEGYSVSREKKERFSLILESASTNQTSMYLCASSLPDREAFFGQGTRLTVV.

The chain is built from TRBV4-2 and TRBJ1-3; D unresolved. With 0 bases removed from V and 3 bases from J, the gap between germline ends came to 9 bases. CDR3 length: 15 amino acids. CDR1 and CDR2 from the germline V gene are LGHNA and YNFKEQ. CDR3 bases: TGTGCCAGCAGCCAAGATCAAGGGTATGGAAACACCATATATTTT. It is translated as CASSQDQGYGNTIYF.

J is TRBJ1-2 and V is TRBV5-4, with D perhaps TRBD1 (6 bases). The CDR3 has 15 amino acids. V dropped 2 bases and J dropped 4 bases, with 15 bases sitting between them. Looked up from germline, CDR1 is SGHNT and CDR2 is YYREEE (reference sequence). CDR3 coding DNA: TGTGCCAGCAGCTTCGCAGGGGACGGGACCTATGGCTACACCTTC. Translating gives CASSFAGDGTYGYTF.

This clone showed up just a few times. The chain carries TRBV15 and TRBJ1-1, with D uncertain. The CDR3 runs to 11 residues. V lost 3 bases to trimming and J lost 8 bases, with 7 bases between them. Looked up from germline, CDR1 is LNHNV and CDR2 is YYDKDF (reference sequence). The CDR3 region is CATSRFREAFF. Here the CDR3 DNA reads TGTGCCACCAGCAGGTTCCGGGAAGCTTTCTTT. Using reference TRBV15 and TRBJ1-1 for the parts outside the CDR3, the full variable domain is DAMVIQNPRYQVTQFGKPVTLSCSQTLNHNVMYWYQQKSSQAPKLLFHYYDKDFNNEADTPDNFQSRRPNTSFCFLDIRSPGLGDTAMYLCATSRFREAFFGQGTRLTVV.

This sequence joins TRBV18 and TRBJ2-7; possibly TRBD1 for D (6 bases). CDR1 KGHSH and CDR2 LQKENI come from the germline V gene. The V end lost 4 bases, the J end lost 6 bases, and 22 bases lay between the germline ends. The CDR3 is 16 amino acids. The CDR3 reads CASSRSRGLRNSEQYF. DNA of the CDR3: TGTGCCAGCTCACGCAGCAGGGGCCTTCGTAACAGCGAGCAGTACTTC.

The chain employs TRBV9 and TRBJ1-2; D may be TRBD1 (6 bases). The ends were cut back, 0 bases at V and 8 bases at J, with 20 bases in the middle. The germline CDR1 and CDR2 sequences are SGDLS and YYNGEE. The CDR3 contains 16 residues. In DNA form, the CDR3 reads TGTGCCAGCAGCGTAGGTGGGATAGGGGGGCTTGGAGGCTACACCTTC. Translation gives CASSVGGIGGLGGYTF. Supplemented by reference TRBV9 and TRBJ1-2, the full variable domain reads DSGVTQTPKHLITATGQRVTLRCSPRSGDLSVYWYQQSLDQGLQFLIQYYNGEERAKGNILERFSAQQFPDLHSELNLSSLELGDSALYFCASSVGGIGGLGGYTFGSGTRLTVV.

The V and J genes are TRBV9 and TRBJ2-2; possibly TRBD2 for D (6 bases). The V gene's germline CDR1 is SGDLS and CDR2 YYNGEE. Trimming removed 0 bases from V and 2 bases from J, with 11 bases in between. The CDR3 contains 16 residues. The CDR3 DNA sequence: TGTGCCAGCAGCGTAGCGAGACTAGGAAACACCGGGGAGCTGTTTTTT. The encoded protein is CASSVARLGNTGELFF.